The 13 T cell receptor beta chains in this list originate from one sample, sequenced in a study of regulatory T cells in long-lasting Graves disease. Time point here: newly diagnosed GD, antithyroid drugs for less than 3 months. PBMCs provided the RNA from which the TCR library was made. Researchers made TCR beta libraries by using iRepertoire HTBI primers and running Arm-PCR on CDR3 regions. Each CDR3 protein gets one entry after TCRdb re-called the multiplex PCR reads with MiXCR. The table includes around 480,000 distinct CDR3 sequences, 15% to 20% detected once. These data were also filed under a second study, of T cells in Graves' hyperthyroidism and ophthalmopathy.

Source: peripheral blood mononuclear cells (PBMCs), taken at new diagnosis, from a patient treated with antithyroid drugs. All receptors come from a man in his forties with Graves disease.

The chain recombines TRBV29-1 with TRBJ1-2; TRBD1 might be the D (6 bases). The CDR3 sequence is 15 residues long. V was shortened by 0 bases and J by 4 bases, with 15 bases between the two germline ends. Germline V gene data show CDR1 as SQVTM and CDR2 as ANQGSEA. CDR3 sequence: CSVEDHSRGGYGYTF. The CDR3 coding sequence is TGCAGCGTTGAAGATCATAGCAGGGGCGGCTATGGCTACACCTTC.

This chain links TRBV3-1 with TRBJ1-4, with 9 positions matching TRBD1. The V gene's germline CDR1 is LGHDT and CDR2 YNNKEL (reference sequence). This CDR3 has 15 amino acids. The junction had 3 bases not matched to a gene; V was cut back by 3 bases and J by 4 bases. The DNA for the CDR3 is TGTGCCAGCAGCCACCGACAGGGGGTTAATGAAAAACTGTTTTTT. Its translation: CASSHRQGVNEKLFF.

The genes are TRBV3-1 and TRBJ1-3, with D unresolved. The V and J ends lost 0 bases and 8 bases respectively, with 11 bases between them. The CDR3 runs 14 residues. The germline gives CDR1 LGHDT, CDR2 YNNKEL (reference sequence). The CDR3 coding sequence is TGTGCCAGCAGCCAAGACGTCCTTATGGACACCATATATTTT. Translated: CASSQDVLMDTIYF.

This clonotype has a single count. The V call is TRBV12-5, the J call TRBJ2-7; 12 nucleotides match TRBD2. The V gene end was trimmed by 0 bases and the J gene end by 3 bases; junction bases not matched to a gene: 3. Germline CDR1 is LGHNT and CDR2 is FRNRAP. The CDR3 extends over 16 amino acids. The DNA of the CDR3 is TGTGCTAGTGGTTTGGTACTACTAGCGGGGGGCTACGAGCAGTACTTC. Translation gives CASGLVLLAGGYEQYF.

This clonotype was observed at least ten times. The chain combines TRBV20-1 with TRBJ2-1; 10 bases line up with TRBD1. The V and J ends lost 7 bases and 5 bases, in that order; junction bases with no gene match: 5. The CDR3 contains 13 residues. The germline V gene has CDR1 DFQATT and CDR2 SNEGSKA (reference sequence). As DNA, the CDR3 is TGCAGTGTTCCGGGACAGGGGCACAATGAGCAGTTCTTC. Its translation is CSVPGQGHNEQFF.

This clonotype was counted ten times or more. An end of the junction differs from the germline gene, which may be a read error. The rearrangement joins TRBV6-1 to TRBJ2-7; 10 positions match TRBD1. CDR3 length equals 13 residues. Germline CDR1 MNHNS, CDR2 SASEGT. This chain's CDR3 is CASSNDRGHEQCF. The CDR3 nucleotides are TGTGCCAGCAGTAACGACAGGGGGCACGAGCAGTGCTTC.

The chain uses TRBV7-8 and TRBJ1-5; maybe TRBD1 (5 bases). Trimming pared 0 bases from V and 9 bases from J, leaving 12 bases between. Germline CDR1 reads SGHVS; CDR2 reads FQNEAQ. The CDR3 sequence is 14 residues long. The CDR3 reads CASSLAGEGLPQHF. The CDR3 DNA sequence: TGTGCCAGCAGCTTAGCAGGGGAGGGCTTGCCCCAGCATTTT.

This sequence joins TRBV29-1 and TRBJ1-4; D possibly corresponds to TRBD1 (5 bases). The CDR3 spans 11 residues. V lost 4 bases to trimming and J lost 7 bases, with 7 bases between them. Looked up from germline, CDR1 is SQVTM and CDR2 is ANQGSEA. The CDR3 region has the DNA TGCAGCGTTGTTGGGGCTGAAAAACTGTTTTTT. It is translated as CSVVGAEKLFF.

This clonotype was picked up many times. The V gene is TRBV7-3, the J gene TRBJ1-6, with a possible D match to TRBD1 (5 bases). Germline V CDR1 and CDR2: SGHTA, FQGTGA. CDR3 length: 15 amino acids. V gave up 0 bases and J gave up 10 bases, with 13 bases separating them. CDR3 nucleotides: TGTGCCAGCAGCTTAACGGGAAGGGACGAGTCACCCCTCCACTTT. As protein: CASSLTGRDESPLHF.

This clonotype was found a few times. The chain employs TRBV19 and TRBJ2-7, with 13 positions matching TRBD2. Per germline, CDR1 LNHDA and CDR2 SQIVND (reference sequence). The V and J ends lost 4 bases and 2 bases, in that order; junction bases with no gene match: 11. The CDR3 is 18 residues long. As DNA, the CDR3 is TGTGCCAGTAGTAGAGCCATAGGGACTAGCGGGATTGCCTACGAGCAGTACTTC. Residues: CASSRAIGTSGIAYEQYF.

This clonotype was detected ten times or more. The chain links TRBV5-1 to TRBJ1-1, with D maybe TRBD1 (6 bases). CDR3 size: 18 residues. Per germline, CDR1 SGHRS and CDR2 YFSETQ. Trimming took 0 bases from V and 0 from J, leaving 18 bases between them. The CDR3 reads CASSLGTASPDMNTEAFF. For the CDR3, the DNA is TGCGCCAGCAGCTTGGGGACAGCCAGCCCCGACATGAACACTGAAGCTTTCTTT. Full variable domain (missing parts from reference TRBV5-1 and TRBJ1-1): KAGVTQTPRYLIKTRGQQVTLSCSPISGHRSVSWYQQTPGQGLQFLFEYFSETQRNKGNFPGRFSGRQFSNSRSEMNVSTLELGDSALYLCASSLGTASPDMNTEAFFGQGTRLTVV.

In its sample, this clonotype was seen many times. The rearrangement joins TRBV12-3 or TRBV12-4 to TRBJ2-7; 10 bases fit TRBD1. V dropped 6 bases and J dropped 6; count of bases not matched to a gene: 8. This CDR3 comprises 14 residues. CDR3 sequence (DNA): TGTGCCAGCAGCTATCCGGGACAGGGGTCCGAGCAGTACTTC. It translates to CASSYPGQGSEQYF.

This clonotype was detected only a few times. The V call is TRBV6-2 or TRBV6-3, the J call TRBJ2-1, with D unresolved. The germline CDR1 and CDR2 sequences are MNHEY and SVGEGT. CDR3 length: 13 residues. V was clipped by 5 bases and J by 9 bases, with 14 bases between them. The CDR3 nucleotides read TGTGCCAGCAGTGAAGATCAGGTCATTGAGCAGTTCTTC. It encodes CASSEDQVIEQFF.